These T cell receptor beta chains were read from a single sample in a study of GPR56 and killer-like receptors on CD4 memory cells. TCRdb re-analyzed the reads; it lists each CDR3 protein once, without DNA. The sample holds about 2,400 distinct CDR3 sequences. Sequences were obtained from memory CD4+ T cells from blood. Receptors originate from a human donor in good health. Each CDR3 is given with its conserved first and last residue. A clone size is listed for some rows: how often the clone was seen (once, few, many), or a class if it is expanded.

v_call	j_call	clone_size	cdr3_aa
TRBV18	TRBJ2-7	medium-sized	CASSPRVTGGAPSSYEQYF
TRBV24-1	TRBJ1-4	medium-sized	CATSDRNEKLFF
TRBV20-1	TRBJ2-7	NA	CSASGRIVNEQYF
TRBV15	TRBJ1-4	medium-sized	CATSRDEGARAKLFF